This T cell receptor (beta chain) was recovered during a study of identical twins. This CDR3 is 14 amino acids long. CDR1 MNHEY and CDR2 SVGAGI come from the germline V gene. TCRdb called the 5' RACE reads again in MiXCR, with one record for every CDR3 protein. The sample contains 450,000 or so distinct CDR3 sequences, about 18% of which appear only once. This clonotype has just one count. This sequence may be a read error, since a much larger clone differs from it by one base. The receptor comes from a man between 45 and 60 years old in good health. This sequence joins TRBV6-5 and TRBJ1-6; no reliable D call. Sequencing was done on a sample of naive T cells sorted from blood. CDR3 nucleotides: TGTTCCAGCAGTTACTCGGGCGAAAATTCACCCCTCCACTTT. Its protein product is CSSSYSGENSPLHF.